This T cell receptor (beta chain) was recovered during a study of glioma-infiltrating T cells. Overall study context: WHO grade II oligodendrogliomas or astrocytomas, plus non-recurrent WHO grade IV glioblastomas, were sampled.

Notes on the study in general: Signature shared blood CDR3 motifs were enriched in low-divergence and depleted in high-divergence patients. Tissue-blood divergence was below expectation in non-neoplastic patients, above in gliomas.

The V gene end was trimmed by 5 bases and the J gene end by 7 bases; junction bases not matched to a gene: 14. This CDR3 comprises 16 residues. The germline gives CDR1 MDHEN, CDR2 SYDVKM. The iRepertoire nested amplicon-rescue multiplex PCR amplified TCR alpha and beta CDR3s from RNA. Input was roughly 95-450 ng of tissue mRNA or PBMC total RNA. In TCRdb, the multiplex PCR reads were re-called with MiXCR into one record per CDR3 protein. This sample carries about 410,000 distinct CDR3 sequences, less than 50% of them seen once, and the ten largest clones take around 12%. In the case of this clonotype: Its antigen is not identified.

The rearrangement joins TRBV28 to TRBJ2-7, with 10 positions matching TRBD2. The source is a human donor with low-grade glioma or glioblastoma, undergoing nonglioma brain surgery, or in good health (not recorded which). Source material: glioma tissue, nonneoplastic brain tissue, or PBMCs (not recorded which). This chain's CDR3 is CASSPHLMLAGVEQYF. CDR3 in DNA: TGTGCCAGCAGTCCCCATTTGATGCTAGCGGGAGTTGAGCAGTACTTC.